The 29 T cell receptor beta chains below were found in one sample sequenced in a study of T cell responses to AZD1222 COVID-19 vaccine. The method was immunoSEQ multiplex PCR; TCRdb's version includes in-frame clones alone and lacks a portion of them. The sample has around 100,000 clones, about 89% seen once. The material was peripheral blood, obtained on day 0 of AZD1222 vaccination. The receptor source for this set is an adult in good health.

This chain joins TRBV29-1 and TRBJ1-3; no firm D call. This CDR3 has 15 amino acids. V was clipped by 2 bases and J by 0 bases, with 11 bases between them. Germline V gene lookup returns CDR1 SQVTM and CDR2 ANQGSEA. The DNA of the CDR3 is TGCAGCGTTGAATTAAGGAGCGGCTCTGGAAACACCATATATTTT. This codes for CSVELRSGSGNTIYF. Together with reference TRBV29-1 and TRBJ1-3, the CDR3 gives the full variable domain: SAVISQKPSRDICQRGTSLTIQCQVDSQVTMMFWYRQQPGQSLTLIATANQGSEATYESGFVIDKFPISRPNLTFSTLTVSNMSPEDSSIYLCSVELRSGSGNTIYFGEGSWLTVV.

The chain recombines TRBV27 with TRBJ1-1; D unresolved. V gave up 0 bases and J gave up 1 base, with 6 bases separating them. The CDR3 length is 14 residues. Germline CDR1 is MNHEY and CDR2 is SMNVEV (reference sequence). In DNA, the CDR3 is TGTGCCAGCAGTTTATCGGGGTGGAACACTGAAGCTTTCTTT. Its translation is CASSLSGWNTEAFF.

The chain carries TRBV30 and TRBJ1-1; 10 bases map to TRBD1. Germline CDR1 is GTSNPN and CDR2 is SVGIG (reference sequence). V was clipped by 6 bases and J by 8 bases; unmatched bases: 12. The CDR3 has 14 amino acids. DNA of the CDR3: TGTGCCTGTCACCGGACAGGGGGACCCCGGGAAGCTTTCTTT. Protein sequence: CACHRTGGPREAFF.

Here the CDR3 reads CASSLEGQAGYEQYF. The CDR3 DNA reads as TGTGCCAGCAGCTTGGAAGGACAGGCAGGGTACGAGCAGTACTTC. The chain is built from TRBV5-5 and TRBJ2-7; TRBD1 matches 7 bases. Germline trimming cut 0 bases from V and 4 bases from J; bases unmatched to any gene: 7. The CDR3 runs 15 residues. CDR1 is SGHKS, CDR2 YYEKEE, per germline (reference sequence).

This sequence joins TRBV5-1 and TRBJ2-7; D is uncertain. V was clipped by 0 bases and J by 1 base, with 11 bases between them. Per germline, CDR1 SGHRS and CDR2 YFSETQ. This CDR3 region has 15 residues. The CDR3 loop reads CASSLEPGPSYEQYF. The CDR3 DNA follows: TGCGCCAGCAGCTTGGAGCCAGGACCTTCCTACGAGCAGTACTTC.

V gene TRBV12-5 combines with J gene TRBJ1-6, with D possibly being TRBD1 (6 bases). Trimming left V 1 base short and J 8 bases short, with 6 bases between. Per the germline V gene, CDR1 is LGHNT and CDR2 is FRNRAP. The CDR3 has 13 residues. CDR3 sequence: CASGLEGDSPLHF. The CDR3 bases are TGTGCTAGTGGTTTGGAGGGGGATTCACCCCTCCACTTT.

The V and J genes are TRBV6-6 and TRBJ1-2, with a weak D call TRBD1 (5 bases). Per the germline V gene, CDR1 is MNHNY and CDR2 is SVGAGI (reference sequence). Trimming took off 2 bases at V and 5 bases at J, with 18 bases between the two ends. This CDR3 region has 16 residues. Here the CDR3 reads CASSYGQGSGQYGYTF. The CDR3 DNA reads TGTGCCAGCAGTTACGGTCAAGGATCAGGGCAGTATGGCTACACCTTC.

The sample holds one count of this clone. The CDR3 end shows no conserved phenylalanine or tryptophan, and so a read error is likely. The chain has TRBV6-5 and TRBJ1-6, with D perhaps TRBD1 (5 bases). V was clipped by 8 bases and J by 4 bases, with 15 bases between them. Germline V lookup: CDR1 MNHEY, CDR2 SVGAGI. CDR3 length: 15 residues. Here the CDR3 DNA reads TGTGCCAGCGAGCCGCAGGGAATTTATAATTCACCCCTCCACCTT. Translating gives CASEPQGIYNSPLHL.

This clone appeared once. The V call is TRBV6-5, the J call TRBJ2-3; D call uncertain. The V and J ends lost 5 bases and 0 bases respectively, with 9 bases between them. The germline V gene encodes CDR1 MNHEY and CDR2 SVGAGI. This CDR3 has 14 residues. CDR3: CASSLGLSTDTQYF. As DNA, the CDR3 is TGTGCCAGCAGTCTAGGCCTCAGCACAGATACGCAGTATTTT.

On this clone itself: The missing conserved phenylalanine or tryptophan at the end of this CDR3 makes a read error likely. The limits of the CDR3 on the DNA are not certain, so only TCRdb's listed CDR3 is given. The J gene is TRBJ1-1, the V gene TRBV6-5. The CDR3 spans 13 amino acids, including both terminal residues. Germline CDR1 is MNHEY and CDR2 is SVGAGI. The CDR3 loop reads CASRDGQNTEVVL.

The V and J genes are TRBV4-1 and TRBJ1-1; D remains ambiguous. The germline gives CDR1 MGHRA, CDR2 YSYEKL. Trimming took 5 bases from V and 0 from J, leaving 13 bases between them. The CDR3 consists of 15 residues. The CDR3 DNA sequence: TGCGCCAGCAGCTATAATGGGGTCGTGAACACTGAAGCTTTCTTT. It translates to CASSYNGVVNTEAFF.

This rearrangement joins TRBV7-6 to TRBJ1-6; 9 bases map to TRBD1. Trimming cost V 2 bases and J 0 bases; bases outside gene matches: 8. The CDR3 has 19 residues. Germline CDR1 and CDR2: SGHVS and FNYEAQ. CDR3 amino acids: CASSLTGTGTSSYNSPLHF. As DNA, the CDR3 is TGTGCCAGCAGCTTAACGGGGACAGGGACGAGCTCCTATAATTCACCCCTCCACTTT.

V gene TRBV5-1 combines with J gene TRBJ1-1; D is unclear. CDR1 is SGHRS and CDR2 is YFSETQ in the germline V gene. Trimming pared 6 bases from V and 2 bases from J, leaving 14 bases between. The CDR3 runs to 14 residues. Here the CDR3 reads CASTSGVFNTEAFF. As DNA, the CDR3 is TGCGCCAGCACCTCCGGGGTCTTCAACACTGAAGCTTTCTTT.

The sample holds a few counts of this clone. The CDR3 DNA reads as TGCGCCAGCAGCCTCCGGGACAGGGCAGACGGTGAGCAGTTCTTC. It specifies CASSLRDRADGEQFF. The chain carries TRBV4-1 and TRBJ2-1; 9 positions match TRBD1. The CDR3 extends over 15 amino acids. In germline, CDR1 is MGHRA, CDR2 YSYEKL. V trimming: 4 bases; J trimming: 9 bases; junction bases outside the gene matches: 10.

The rearrangement joins TRBV5-1 to TRBJ1-3, with a weak D call TRBD1 (5 bases). Trimming took 4 bases from V and 0 from J, leaving 8 bases between them. The CDR3 is 14 amino acids. Germline V gene lookup returns CDR1 SGHRS and CDR2 YFSETQ. The CDR3 loop reads CASSGDASGNTIYF. Here the CDR3 DNA reads TGCGCCAGCAGCGGGGACGCCTCTGGAAACACCATATATTTT.

V is TRBV30 and J is TRBJ1-2; 7 bases match TRBD1. CDR1 GTSNPN and CDR2 SVGIG come from the germline V gene (reference sequence). The CDR3 covers 14 residues. Losses at the gene ends were 2 bases for V and 3 bases for J; bases not matched to a gene: 6. In DNA form, the CDR3 reads TGTGCCTGGAGTCCCAAGGGGGCGTACTATGGCTACACCTTC. Amino acid sequence: CAWSPKGAYYGYTF.

This chain connects TRBV23-1 to TRBJ2-3; TRBD2 might be the D (6 bases). TRBV23-1 is designated an ORF whose function remains uncertain. The CDR3 loop spans 15 amino acids. V lost 4 bases and J lost 1, with 12 bases in between. The DNA of the CDR3 is TGCGCCAGCAGTCCCGGGAGACGATGCACAGATACGCAGTATTTT. This sequence encodes CASSPGRRCTDTQYF.

The chain joins TRBV20-1 to TRBJ2-7; 10 nucleotides align to TRBD1. The CDR3 sequence is 16 residues long. With V trimmed by 3 bases and J by 3 bases, 11 bases remained unmatched. The germline V gene encodes CDR1 DFQATT and CDR2 SNEGSKA (reference sequence). Here the CDR3 reads CSASAPVGTGVYEQYF. The CDR3 coding sequence is TGCAGTGCTAGTGCCCCGGTGGGGACAGGGGTCTACGAGCAGTACTTC.

This clone was observed a handful of times. The chain is built from TRBV6-6 and TRBJ1-3, with unresolved D. The CDR3 is made up of 14 amino acids. Trimming removed 0 bases from V and 0 bases from J, with 3 bases in between. CDR1 MNHNY and CDR2 SVGAGI come from the germline V gene (reference sequence). Here the CDR3 reads CASSYSFSGNTIYF. In DNA, the CDR3 is TGTGCCAGCAGTTACTCGTTCTCTGGAAACACCATATATTTT.

The gene calls are TRBV7-3 and TRBJ2-5, with 7 bases identical to TRBD2. The J segment lost 4 bases and the V segment lost 5 bases, leaving 10 bases of the junction unmatched. Germline CDR1 reads SGHTA; CDR2 reads FQGTGA. The CDR3 length is 15 residues. The CDR3 here is CASSPRGGEGETQYF. CDR3 DNA: TGTGCCAGCAGCCCCCGTGGAGGGGAGGGAGAGACCCAGTACTTC.

V usage is TRBV5-4 and J usage is TRBJ2-1; 11 positions agree with TRBD2. V was pared by 5 bases and J by 4 bases, with 5 bases of the junction left unmatched. Germline V lookup: CDR1 SGHNT, CDR2 YYREEE (reference sequence). CDR3 length equals 15 residues. This CDR3 reads CASSSLAGGYNEQFF. Here the CDR3 DNA reads TGTGCCAGCAGTTCTCTAGCGGGGGGATACAATGAGCAGTTCTTC.

This chain connects TRBV19 to TRBJ2-7, with 9 bases lining up with TRBD1. This CDR3 has 13 residues. Germline assignment: CDR1 LNHDA and CDR2 SQIVND (reference sequence). Here the CDR3 reads CARDREIRREQYF. CDR3 DNA sequence: TGTGCACGGGACAGGGAGATCCGGCGGGAGCAGTACTTC.

V is TRBV24-1 and J is TRBJ2-7, with a possible D match to TRBD1 (6 bases). CDR1 and CDR2 from the germline V gene are KGHDR and SFDVKD. CDR3 length equals 13 residues. V was cut by 9 bases and J by 4 bases, with 15 bases left in between. CDR3 nucleotides: TGTGCCACCGTTCCGGGACAACCTTACGAGCAGTACTTC. It codes for CATVPGQPYEQYF.

This rearrangement joins TRBV5-1 to TRBJ1-5, with a tentative D call TRBD1 (5 bases). V lost 2 bases to trimming and J lost 3 bases, with 12 bases between them. CDR3 length: 15 amino acids. Germline CDR1 reads SGHRS; CDR2 reads YFSETQ. CDR3 residues: CASSLLGAVNQPQHF. The CDR3 nucleotides read TGCGCCAGCAGCTTACTCGGGGCAGTCAATCAGCCCCAGCATTTT.

As for this clone: Distinct nucleotide sequences in the sample also encode this CDR3. This chain joins TRBV5-1 and TRBJ1-2, with D maybe TRBD1 (5 bases). Germline V gene sequence: CDR1 SGHRS, CDR2 YFSETQ. The CDR3 is made up of 14 amino acids. Trimming left V 2 bases short and J 2 bases short, with 10 bases between. CDR3 sequence reads: CASSLTGTNYGYTF. The CDR3 DNA is TGCGCCAGCAGCTTAACCGGGACCAACTATGGCTACACCTTC.

The V call is TRBV4-1, the J call TRBJ2-2; TRBD2 agrees at 8 bases. Per the germline V gene, CDR1 is MGHRA and CDR2 is YSYEKL. The CDR3 consists of 16 residues. The ends lost 7 bases at V and 4 bases at J; junction bases unmatched: 11. The CDR3 DNA is TGCGCCAGCACCCTTAGCGGGATTTCGGGCACCGGGGAGCTGTTTTTT. Encoded protein: CASTLSGISGTGELFF.

The V gene is TRBV14, the J gene TRBJ2-1; D may correspond to TRBD1 or TRBD2 (6 bases each). Between the trimmed V and J ends, which lost 3 bases and 4 bases, there was a span of 19 bases. CDR3 size: 17 residues. Germline values: CDR1 SGHDN, CDR2 FVKESK. The chain's CDR3 is CASSQRSGGLRYNEQFF. CDR3 nucleotides: TGTGCCAGCAGCCAGCGTAGTGGGGGGCTACGATACAATGAGCAGTTCTTC.

The J gene is TRBJ2-5, the V gene TRBV18, with D perhaps given as TRBD1 or TRBD2 (6 bases each). V gave up 4 bases and J gave up 3 bases, with 12 bases separating them. CDR3 length: 14 residues. CDR1 and CDR2 (germline): KGHSH, LQKENI. CDR3 amino acids: CASSQYRGEETQYF. Written as DNA, the CDR3 is TGTGCCAGCTCACAGTATAGGGGGGAAGAGACCCAGTACTTC.

This clone appeared a single time. The V call is TRBV7-3, the J call TRBJ2-3; either TRBD1 or TRBD2 may fit D (5 bases each). CDR1 is SGHTA, CDR2 FQGTGA, per germline. V lost 2 bases and J lost 2, with 8 bases in between. The CDR3 totals 14 residues. CDR3 DNA sequence: TGTGCCAGCAGCTTAGGGGACGCCACAGATACGCAGTATTTT. Encoded protein: CASSLGDATDTQYF.